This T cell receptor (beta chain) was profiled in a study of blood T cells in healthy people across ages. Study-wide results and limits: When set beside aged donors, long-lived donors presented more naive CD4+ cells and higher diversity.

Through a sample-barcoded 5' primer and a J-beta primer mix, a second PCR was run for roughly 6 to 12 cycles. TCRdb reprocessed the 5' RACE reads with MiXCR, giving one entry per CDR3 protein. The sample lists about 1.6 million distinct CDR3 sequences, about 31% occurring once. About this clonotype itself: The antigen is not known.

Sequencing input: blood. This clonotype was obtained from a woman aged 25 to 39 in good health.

The CDR3: CASSDGGLNYGYTF. The CDR3 nucleotides read TGTGCCAGCAGTGATGGGGGCCTTAACTATGGCTACACCTTC. V and J are TRBV2 and TRBJ1-2; D is perhaps TRBD1 (6 bases). This CDR3 spans 14 amino acids. Deletions cut 3 bases from V and 1 base from J, with 9 bases between. The germline V gene encodes CDR1 SNHLY and CDR2 FYNNEI.